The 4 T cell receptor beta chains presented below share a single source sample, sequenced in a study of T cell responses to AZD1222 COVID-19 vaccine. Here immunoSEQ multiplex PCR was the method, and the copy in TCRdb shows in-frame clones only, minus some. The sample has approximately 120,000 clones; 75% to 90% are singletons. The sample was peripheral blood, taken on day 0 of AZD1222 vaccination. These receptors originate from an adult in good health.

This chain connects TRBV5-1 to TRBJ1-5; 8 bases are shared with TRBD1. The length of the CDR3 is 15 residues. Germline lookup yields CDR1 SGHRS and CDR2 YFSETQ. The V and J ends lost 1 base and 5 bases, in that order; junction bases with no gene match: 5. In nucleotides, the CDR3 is TGCGCCAGCAGCTTGCAGGGGGCCTTCGATCAGCCCCAGCATTTT. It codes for CASSLQGAFDQPQHF.

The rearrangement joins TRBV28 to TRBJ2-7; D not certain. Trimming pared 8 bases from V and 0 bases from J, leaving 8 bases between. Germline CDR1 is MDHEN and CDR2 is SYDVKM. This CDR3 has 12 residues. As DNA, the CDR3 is TGTGCCAGCGATGGCTCCTCCTACGAGCAGTACTTC. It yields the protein CASDGSSYEQYF. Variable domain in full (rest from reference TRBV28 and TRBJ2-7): DVKVTQSSRYLVKRTGEKVFLECVQDMDHENMFWYRQDPGLGLRLIYFSYDVKMKEKGDIPEGYSVSREKKERFSLILESASTNQTSMYLCASDGSSYEQYFGPGTRLTVT.

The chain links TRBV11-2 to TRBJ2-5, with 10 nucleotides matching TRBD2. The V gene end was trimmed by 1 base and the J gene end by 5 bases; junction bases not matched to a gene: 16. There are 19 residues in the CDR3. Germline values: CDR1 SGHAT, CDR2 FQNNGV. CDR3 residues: CASSLVEWKRGGLRETQYF. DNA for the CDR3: TGTGCCAGCAGCTTAGTTGAGTGGAAGCGGGGGGGCCTTAGGGAGACCCAGTACTTC.

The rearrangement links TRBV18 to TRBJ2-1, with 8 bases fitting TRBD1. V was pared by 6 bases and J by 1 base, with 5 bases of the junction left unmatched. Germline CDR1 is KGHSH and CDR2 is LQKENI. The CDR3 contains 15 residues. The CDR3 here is CASSPDRGSYNEQFF. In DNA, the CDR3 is TGTGCCAGCTCCCCCGACAGGGGTTCCTACAATGAGCAGTTCTTC.